These T cell receptor beta chains were read from a single sample in a study of regulatory T cells in long-lasting Graves disease. TCRdb re-called the multiplex PCR reads with MiXCR, one entry per CDR3 protein. The table shows about 470,000 distinct CDR3 sequences, with about 22% occurring only once. The material was peripheral blood mononuclear cells (PBMCs), obtained when the disease was refractory, from a patient treated with antithyroid drugs. The receptor set was obtained from a female donor with Graves disease. CDR3s leave out the opening cysteine and the closing phenylalanine or tryptophan. The order of the fields is V gene, J gene, CDR3 protein.

V: TRBV18; J: TRBJ1-5; CDR3: ASSPGQGTGQPQH
V: TRBV29-1; J: TRBJ2-5; CDR3: SPRTSGRQETQY
V: TRBV12-3/TRBV12-4; J: TRBJ2-7; CDR3: ASSPTGSHEQY
V: TRBV20-1; J: TRBJ1-6; CDR3: SARVRKNLTGQGPNSPLH
V: TRBV11-2; J: TRBJ2-5; CDR3: ASSLVYSGGETQY
V: TRBV28; J: TRBJ2-7; CDR3: ASSSGGQAYSYEQY
V: TRBV9; J: TRBJ2-5; CDR3: ASSVGADWETQY
V: TRBV12-3/TRBV12-4; J: TRBJ2-5; CDR3: ASRDNRAGETQY
V: TRBV30; J: TRBJ1-1; CDR3: AWTGQDEAF
V: TRBV29-1; J: TRBJ2-7; CDR3: SVEMGGLVSYEQY
V: TRBV12-3/TRBV12-4; J: TRBJ2-2; CDR3: ASNPGPVRTGELF
V: TRBV5-1; J: TRBJ2-7; CDR3: ASSLIGGSSYEQY
V: TRBV12-3/TRBV12-4; J: TRBJ1-1; CDR3: ASSDGYTEAF
V: TRBV20-1; J: TRBJ2-7; CDR3: SASAPGWGRYEQY
V: TRBV11-2; J: TRBJ1-1; CDR3: ASSLVAGLEAF
V: TRBV28; J: TRBJ2-7; CDR3: ASSFSLGAGYEQY
V: TRBV7-8; J: TRBJ2-5; CDR3: ASSYSGHLQETQY
V: TRBV5-1; J: TRBJ1-4; CDR3: ASSLGQEEKLF
V: TRBV7-9; J: TRBJ1-4; CDR3: ASSGQGWAGEKLF
V: TRBV4-1; J: TRBJ1-2; CDR3: ASSQDPSGSYGYT
V: TRBV6-1; J: TRBJ2-2; CDR3: ASRVPGRGNTGELF
V: TRBV3-1; J: TRBJ2-6; CDR3: ASSQDLVSGANVLT
V: TRBV7-2; J: TRBJ2-5; CDR3: ASTLNPTYRDLQETQY
V: TRBV27; J: TRBJ1-2; CDR3: ASSSTGFKGENYGYT
V: TRBV5-1; J: TRBJ1-1; CDR3: ASSYYPSTGGGNTEAF
V: TRBV10-3; J: TRBJ1-4; CDR3: AISETSGTGDEKLF